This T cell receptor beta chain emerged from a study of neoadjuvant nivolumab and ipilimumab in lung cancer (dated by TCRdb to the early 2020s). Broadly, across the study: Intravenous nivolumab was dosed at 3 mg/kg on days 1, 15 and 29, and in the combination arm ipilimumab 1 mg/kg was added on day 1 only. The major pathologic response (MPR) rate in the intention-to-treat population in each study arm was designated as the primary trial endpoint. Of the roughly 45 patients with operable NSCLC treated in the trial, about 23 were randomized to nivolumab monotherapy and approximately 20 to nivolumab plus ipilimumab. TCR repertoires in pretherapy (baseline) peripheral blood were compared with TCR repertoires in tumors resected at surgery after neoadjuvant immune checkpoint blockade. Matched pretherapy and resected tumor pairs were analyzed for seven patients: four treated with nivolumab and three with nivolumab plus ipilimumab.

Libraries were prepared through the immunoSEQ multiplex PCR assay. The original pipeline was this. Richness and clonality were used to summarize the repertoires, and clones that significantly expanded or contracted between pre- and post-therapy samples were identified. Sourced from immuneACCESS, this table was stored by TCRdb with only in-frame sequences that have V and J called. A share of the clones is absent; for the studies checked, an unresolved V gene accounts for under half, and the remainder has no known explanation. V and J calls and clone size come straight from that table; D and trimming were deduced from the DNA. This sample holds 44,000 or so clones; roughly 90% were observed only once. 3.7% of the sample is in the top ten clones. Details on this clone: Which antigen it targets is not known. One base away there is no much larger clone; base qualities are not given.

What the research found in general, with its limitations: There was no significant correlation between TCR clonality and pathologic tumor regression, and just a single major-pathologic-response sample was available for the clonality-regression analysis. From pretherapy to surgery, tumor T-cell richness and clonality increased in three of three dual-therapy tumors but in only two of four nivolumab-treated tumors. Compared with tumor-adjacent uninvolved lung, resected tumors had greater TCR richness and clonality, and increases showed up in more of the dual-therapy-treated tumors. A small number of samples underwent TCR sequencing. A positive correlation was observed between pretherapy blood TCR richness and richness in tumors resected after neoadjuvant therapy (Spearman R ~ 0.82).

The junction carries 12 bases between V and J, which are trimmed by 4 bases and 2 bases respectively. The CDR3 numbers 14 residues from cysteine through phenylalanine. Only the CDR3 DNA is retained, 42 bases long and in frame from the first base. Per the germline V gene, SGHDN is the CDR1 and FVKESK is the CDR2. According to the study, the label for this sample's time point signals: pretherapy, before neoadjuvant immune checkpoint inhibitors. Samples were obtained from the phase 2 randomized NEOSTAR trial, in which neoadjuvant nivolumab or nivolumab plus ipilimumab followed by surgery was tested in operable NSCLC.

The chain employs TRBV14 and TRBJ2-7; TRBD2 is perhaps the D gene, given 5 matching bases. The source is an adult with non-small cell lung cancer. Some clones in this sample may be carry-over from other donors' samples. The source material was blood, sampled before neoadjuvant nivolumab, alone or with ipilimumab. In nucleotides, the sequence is TGTGCCAGCAGCCCCCGGATGGGAGCCTACGAGCAGTACTTC. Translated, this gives CASSPRMGAYEQYF. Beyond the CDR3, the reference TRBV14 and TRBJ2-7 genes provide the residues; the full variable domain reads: EAGVTQFPSHSVIEKGQTVTLRCDPISGHDNLYWYRRVMGKEIKFLLHFVKESKQDESGMPNNRFLAERTGGTYSTLKVQPAELEDSGVYFCASSPRMGAYEQYFGPGTRLTVT.